Below are 22 T cell receptor beta chains sequenced from a single sample in a study of cytotoxic CD8 clonotypes in ibrutinib-treated CLL. TCRdb keeps only in-frame clones here, not all; method: immunoSEQ multiplex PCR. Of some 150,000 clones listed, roughly 76% are singletons. The sample consisted of PBMCs, taken after 24 months of ibrutinib treatment. The receptors here all came from a human donor with chronic lymphocytic leukemia.

A few counts support this clone. The V call is TRBV15, the J call TRBJ2-7; tentative D call: TRBD1 (5 bases). The CDR3 totals 13 residues. CDR1 is LNHNV, CDR2 YYDKDF, per germline (reference sequence). Trimming took 4 bases from V and 6 from J, leaving 13 bases between them. The CDR3 region is CATSTGRVGEQYF. The CDR3 coding sequence is TGTGCCACCAGCACGGGCAGGGTCGGCGAGCAGTACTTC.

The chain has TRBV28 and TRBJ2-1; TRBD2 matches at 14 bases. The ends lost 6 bases at V and 5 bases at J; junction bases unmatched: 15. The CDR3 is 19 residues long. The germline V gene encodes CDR1 MDHEN and CDR2 SYDVKM. DNA for the CDR3: TGTGCCAGCAGCCCGGGACAGGGGAGGACTAGCGGGGGGAACAATGAGCAGTTCTTC. It codes for CASSPGQGRTSGGNNEQFF.

The V gene is TRBV7-6, the J gene TRBJ2-7, with a tentative D call TRBD2 (5 bases). Deletions cut 5 bases from V and 2 bases from J, with 13 bases between. The CDR3 covers 14 residues. CDR1 is SGHVS, CDR2 FNYEAQ, per germline. CDR3: CASSRRRDTYEQYF. In DNA form, the CDR3 reads TGTGCCAGCAGCCGCCGACGGGATACCTACGAGCAGTACTTC.

The chain joins TRBV11-3 to TRBJ1-3; no reliable D call. This CDR3 comprises 15 residues. V shed 0 bases and J shed 0 bases, with 6 bases lying between them. Germline-derived CDR1 and CDR2 are SGHNT and YENEEA. In nucleotides, the CDR3 is TGTGCCAGCAGCTTAGACGGCAGCTCTGGAAACACCATATATTTT. This gives the protein CASSLDGSSGNTIYF.

The genes are TRBV4-1 and TRBJ2-2; perhaps TRBD1 as D (5 bases). Per germline, CDR1 MGHRA and CDR2 YSYEKL. Deletions cut 2 bases from V and 0 bases from J, with 7 bases between. The CDR3 spans 15 residues. The CDR3: CASSQTGSNTGELFF. The DNA for the CDR3 is TGCGCCAGCAGCCAAACAGGTTCGAACACCGGGGAGCTGTTTTTT.

This chain uses TRBV18 with TRBJ2-7; D is possibly TRBD2 (6 bases). The V and J ends lost 6 bases and 5 bases respectively, with 17 bases between them. The CDR3 runs 14 residues. Germline lookup yields CDR1 KGHSH and CDR2 LQKENI. CDR3 DNA sequence: TGTGCCAGCTCCCCCGGGGCGGGAAGGGACGAGCAGTACTTC. It yields the protein CASSPGAGRDEQYF.

Only one count was recorded for this clone. The CDR3 nucleotides read TGTGCCAGCACAGATACGCAGTATTTT. Its translation is CASTDTQYF. The gene calls are TRBV27 and TRBJ2-3; D remains ambiguous. V dropped 7 bases and J dropped 4 bases, with 0 bases sitting between them. The CDR3 sequence is 9 residues long. Germline loops: CDR1 MNHEY, CDR2 SMNVEV (reference sequence).

This clone was detected once. The chain has TRBV18 and TRBJ1-2; the D is unclear. Germline CDR1 is KGHSH and CDR2 is LQKENI. The V gene lost 6 bases and the J gene lost 4 bases, with 21 bases spanning the gap. There are 16 residues in the CDR3. DNA for the CDR3: TGTGCCAGCTCGAACCCCCCGCCTGGGCTTACCTATGGCTACACCTTC. Translated: CASSNPPPGLTYGYTF.

The J gene is TRBJ1-3, the V gene TRBV9, with D unresolved. The CDR3 spans 15 residues. Trimming stripped 0 bases from V and 0 bases from J, with 7 bases between. Germline V gene sequence: CDR1 SGDLS, CDR2 YYNGEE. CDR3 DNA: TGTGCCAGCAGCGTAGCCATCAGCTCTGGAAACACCATATATTTT. It specifies CASSVAISSGNTIYF.

In this sample, this clone turned up once. This chain connects TRBV5-6 to TRBJ1-2; 8 nucleotides align to TRBD1. CDR1 is SGHDT and CDR2 is YYEEEE in the germline V gene. The V and J ends lost 4 bases and 4 bases, in that order; junction bases with no gene match: 3. This CDR3 has 13 amino acids. The CDR3 nucleotides read TGTGCCAGCAGCGTCGACAGGGGCTATGGCTACACCTTC. Translating gives CASSVDRGYGYTF.

Only a few counts were recorded for this clone. The gene calls are TRBV28 and TRBJ2-1; the D gene is possibly TRBD2 (6 bases). The germline V and J ends were trimmed by 10 bases and 5 bases, with 15 bases remaining between them. This CDR3 region has 13 residues. Germline V gene data show CDR1 as MDHEN and CDR2 as SYDVKM. CDR3 region: CATKRASHNEQFF. CDR3 in DNA: TGTGCCACCAAGCGGGCTTCCCACAATGAGCAGTTCTTC.

This clone was seen at least ten times. The chain has TRBV28 and TRBJ1-4; no reliable D call. The CDR3 is made up of 13 amino acids. The V and J ends lost 6 bases and 4 bases respectively, with 9 bases between them. Germline lookup yields CDR1 MDHEN and CDR2 SYDVKM. The CDR3 reads CASRRGDNEKLFF. CDR3 coding DNA: TGTGCCAGCAGACGGGGAGATAATGAAAAACTGTTTTTT.

The genes are TRBV7-3 and TRBJ1-2; the D gene is possibly TRBD1 (5 bases). Germline values: CDR1 SGHTA, CDR2 FQGTGA. The CDR3 has 13 residues. V lost 5 bases to trimming and J lost 8 bases, with 15 bases between them. The CDR3 DNA reads TGTGCCAGCAGCGCCAGCCAGGGAGGCGGCTACACCTTC. This gives the protein CASSASQGGGYTF.

The rearrangement joins TRBV7-8 to TRBJ2-7; 8 bases align to TRBD2. CDR1 and CDR2 from the germline V gene are SGHVS and FQNEAQ. The V gene end was trimmed by 5 bases and the J gene end by 0 bases; junction bases not matched to a gene: 12. The CDR3 covers 17 residues. The CDR3 region is CASSPLRGSGSSYEQYF. Here the CDR3 DNA reads TGTGCCAGCAGCCCCCTCCGTGGAAGCGGGAGCTCCTACGAGCAGTACTTC. The whole variable domain, filled in from reference TRBV7-8 and TRBJ2-7, reads GAGVSQSPRYKVAKRGQDVALRCDPISGHVSLFWYQQALGQGPEFLTYFQNEAQLDKSGLPSDRFFAERPEGSVSTLKIQRTQQEDSAVYLCASSPLRGSGSSYEQYFGPGTRLTVT.

J is TRBJ2-2 and V is TRBV9; D is undetermined. V lost 2 bases, J lost 3 bases, and 11 bases lay in between. The CDR3 length is 15 residues. Germline V gives CDR1 SGDLS, CDR2 YYNGEE. The CDR3 coding sequence is TGTGCCAGCAGCGTCGGCGTTTCTCACACCGGGGAGCTGTTTTTT. Its translation is CASSVGVSHTGELFF.

The V call is TRBV6-1, the J call TRBJ2-5, with 11 bases fitting TRBD2. J was trimmed by 5 bases and V by 3 bases; bases with no gene match: 14. The CDR3 length is 18 residues. CDR1 is MNHNS, CDR2 SASEGT, per germline. Written as DNA, the CDR3 is TGTGCCAGCAGTGAGAGCGGTAGCGGGGGGGCCTGGGTTGAGACCCAGTACTTC. Its translation: CASSESGSGGAWVETQYF.

The J gene is TRBJ2-1, the V gene TRBV11-2, with D perhaps matching TRBD1 (5 bases). The V and J ends lost 4 bases and 10 bases respectively, with 8 bases between them. CDR3 length equals 11 residues. Germline CDR1 SGHAT, CDR2 FQNNGV. The CDR3 bases are TGTGCCAGCAGCTCGACAGTCGAGCAGTTCTTC. Encoded protein: CASSSTVEQFF.

The chain couples TRBV30 to TRBJ1-1, with D maybe TRBD1 (6 bases). Trimming removed 3 bases at V and 6 bases at J, with 14 bases between. The CDR3 extends over 13 amino acids. Germline CDR1 and CDR2: GTSNPN and SVGIG (reference sequence). The CDR3: CAWSRGAGPEAFF. The CDR3, as DNA: TGTGCCTGGAGCCGGGGGGCAGGCCCTGAAGCTTTCTTT.

This chain connects TRBV15 to TRBJ2-7, with a weak D call TRBD2 (5 bases). Trimming stripped 5 bases from V and 4 bases from J, with 18 bases between. CDR1 and CDR2 (germline): LNHNV, YYDKDF (reference sequence). CDR3 length: 15 residues. The CDR3 is CATSPSGLTGYEQYF. CDR3 sequence (DNA): TGTGCCACCAGCCCCAGCGGACTCACGGGGTACGAGCAGTACTTC.

A few counts support this clone. This chain links TRBV6-5 with TRBJ1-6; possible D gene TRBD1, 6 bases. Trimming removed 4 bases at V and 8 bases at J, with 15 bases between. This CDR3 contains 15 residues. Germline-derived CDR1 and CDR2 are MNHEY and SVGAGI. The CDR3 DNA follows: TGTGCCAGCAGTTCCAAACAGGGCTGGGATTCACCCCTCCACTTT. Translated, it gives CASSSKQGWDSPLHF.

The chain recombines TRBV7-9 with TRBJ2-3; 10 nucleotides match TRBD2. In germline, CDR1 is SEHNR, CDR2 FQNEAQ (reference sequence). CDR3 length: 14 amino acids. The junction had 2 bases not matched to a gene; V was cut back by 4 bases and J by 4 bases. As DNA, the CDR3 is TGTGCCAGCAGCTACCTAGCGGGAGCAGATACGCAGTATTTT. Protein product: CASSYLAGADTQYF. The whole variable domain, remainder taken from reference TRBV7-9 and TRBJ2-3, is DTGVSQNPRHKITKRGQNVTFRCDPISEHNRLYWYRQTLGQGPEFLTYFQNEAQLEKSRLLSDRFSAERPKGSFSTLEIQRTEQGDSAMYLCASSYLAGADTQYFGPGTRLTVL.

This rearrangement joins TRBV5-1 to TRBJ2-7; possibly TRBD2 for D (5 bases). V shed 1 base and J shed 7 bases, with 15 bases lying between them. The CDR3 runs 14 residues. CDR1 is SGHRS, CDR2 YFSETQ, per germline. The CDR3 DNA is TGCGCCAGCAGCTTGTTGGTCACCTCGGGGGAGCAGTACTTC. Residues: CASSLLVTSGEQYF.